This passage covers 10 T cell receptor beta chains from one sample sequenced in a study of T cells in Graves' hyperthyroidism and ophthalmopathy (dated by TCRdb to about 2019). Receptor amplification or capture employed multiplex PCR. Sequenced using an Illumina HiSeq 2000. Amplification of TCR beta CDR3 regions was carried out from RNA transcripts. A first-round RT-PCR of the TCR CDR3 used the HTBI primer set with the Qiagen OneStep RT-PCR kit. TCRdb reworked the public reads: Q25 trimming with fastp, MiXCR clone assembly, productive beta chains retained. Rows with one shared CDR3 protein collapse into an entry with the most common genes and DNA. In this sample the table shows 200,000 to 300,000 distinct CDR3 sequences, approximately 23% of which occur a single time. The top ten constitute 35% to 40% of the sample. Material: blood. These receptors all stem from a woman between 40 and 55 years old with Graves' ophthalmopathy.

The rearrangement joins TRBV24-1 to TRBJ1-2; D uncertain. V dropped 3 bases and J dropped 8 bases, with 6 bases sitting between them. The germline CDR1 and CDR2 sequences are KGHDR and SFDVKD. The CDR3 consists of 11 residues. In DNA, the CDR3 is TGTGCCACCAGTGATACGGGGGGCTACACCTTC. The encoded protein is CATSDTGGYTF.

This clonotype was counted many times. J is TRBJ1-1 and V is TRBV20-1; 7 bases are shared with TRBD1. This CDR3 is 12 amino acids long. From germline, CDR1 is DFQATT and CDR2 SNEGSKA (reference sequence). The J segment lost 9 bases and the V segment lost 6 bases, leaving 10 bases of the junction unmatched. Here the CDR3 DNA reads TGCAGTGCACTTAGCGACAGGGTCCAAGCTTTCTTT. Translating it yields CSALSDRVQAFF.

The chain joins TRBV6-1 to TRBJ1-1; 8 nucleotides match TRBD1. CDR3 size: 14 residues. Per germline, CDR1 MNHNS and CDR2 SASEGT. V was pared by 6 bases and J by 6 bases, with 9 bases of the junction left unmatched. This CDR3 is CASSPGQGQPEAFF. The CDR3 DNA reads TGTGCCAGCAGCCCAGGACAGGGCCAGCCTGAAGCTTTCTTT.

There are many counts of this clonotype. J is TRBJ2-2 and V is TRBV9, with 8 bases aligning to TRBD2. CDR1 and CDR2 from the germline V gene are SGDLS and YYNGEE. This CDR3 is 15 amino acids long. V was pared by 0 bases and J by 8 bases, with 6 bases of the junction left unmatched. In nucleotides, the CDR3 is TGTGCCAGCAGCGTAGTGGGTAGCGGGAATGGGGAGCTGTTTTTT. Its translation: CASSVVGSGNGELFF.

This clonotype was recorded at least ten times. The chain combines TRBV5-1 with TRBJ1-2; possible D gene TRBD1, 5 bases. Germline assignment: CDR1 SGHRS and CDR2 YFSETQ. This CDR3 has 12 amino acids. V lost 0 bases and J lost 6, with 6 bases in between. The chain's CDR3 is CASSLGQNGYTF. The CDR3 DNA reads as TGCGCCAGCAGCTTGGGACAGAATGGCTACACCTTC.

The chain links TRBV11-2 to TRBJ2-7; no definite D call. CDR1 and CDR2 (germline): SGHAT, FQNNGV. There are 13 residues in the CDR3. The V end was cut by 2 bases, the J end by 7 bases, with 12 bases between. The CDR3 nucleotides read TGTGCCAGCAGCTTATTCCACCCTAGGGAGCAGTACTTC. As protein: CASSLFHPREQYF. Complete variable domain (other parts from reference TRBV11-2 and TRBJ2-7): EAGVAQSPRYKIIEKRQSVAFWCNPISGHATLYWYQQILGQGPKLLIQFQNNGVVDDSQLPKDRFSAERLKGVDSTLKIQPAKLEDSAVYLCASSLFHPREQYFGPGTRLTVT.

A remark on this clonotype: A junction boundary mismatches the germline segment, possibly from a read error. J is TRBJ1-2 and V is TRBV12-3 or TRBV12-4; D is unclear. CDR3 length: 11 residues. CDR3 nucleotide sequence: TGTGCCAGCAGTGCAACTATTTCCCCTTCCTTC. Its protein product is CASSATISPSF.

This clonotype was counted many times. The chain uses TRBV20-1 and TRBJ2-7, with 11 bases lining up with TRBD2. The CDR3 contains 18 residues. The germline gives CDR1 DFQATT, CDR2 SNEGSKA (reference sequence). V was clipped by 4 bases and J by 0 bases; unmatched bases: 14. The CDR3 DNA is TGCAGTGCTATCACCGGGACTAGCGGAGCCCTAAGCTCCTACGAGCAGTACTTC. Its protein product is CSAITGTSGALSSYEQYF.

This clonotype was detected ten times or more. The V call is TRBV3-1, the J call TRBJ2-7, with 11 bases that match TRBD2. The V and J ends lost 1 base and 6 bases, in that order; junction bases with no gene match: 5. The CDR3 has 15 amino acids. Germline assignment: CDR1 LGHDT and CDR2 YNNKEL (reference sequence). CDR3 residues: CASSQAGTSGSEQYF. In nucleotides, the CDR3 is TGTGCCAGCAGCCAAGCCGGGACTAGCGGTTCCGAGCAGTACTTC.

This chain links TRBV12-3 or TRBV12-4 with TRBJ2-5; D is ambiguous. The V end lost 1 base, the J end lost 6 bases, and 9 bases lay between the germline ends. This CDR3 comprises 13 residues. CDR3 residues: CASSLGRTQTQYF. The CDR3 DNA follows: TGTGCCAGCAGTTTAGGGCGGACGCAGACCCAGTACTTC.